This TCR beta chain was retrieved from a study of cytomegalovirus exposure and HLA in healthy donors. Study-level results: The authors later linked a missense DCLRE1C variant to TCR beta V- and J-gene trimming. Presence/absence analyses treated sequencing depth as roughly uniform across donors. In an earlier analysis, productive rearrangement rates for most beta V segments clustered near 87% or 30%.

With respect to this clone: Its antigen is undetermined.

PCR was performed using 60 Vbeta and 13 Jbeta primers. As handled by the study authors: About 80 million unique TCR beta chains, about 11 million of them shared, were counted by a later analysis. Sequencing used immunoSEQ multiplex PCR; TCRdb keeps in-frame clones, though not all of them. Clone size and the V and J calls come from that table; the DNA yielded D and trimming. The sample contains 100,000 to 150,000 clones, approximately 84% of which appear only once. This CDR3 has 14 amino acids. Looked up from germline, CDR1 is LNHDA and CDR2 is SQIVND (reference sequence). Trimming cost V 4 bases and J 7 bases, with 14 bases left between them.

The genes are TRBV19 and TRBJ2-1; D not certain. The receptor comes from a boy younger than 10 in good health and CMV-seronegative. The sequencing sample was made of PBMCs. CDR3 amino acids: CASSTGRKRNEQFF. The CDR3 bases are TGTGCCAGTAGTACAGGTCGAAAAAGGAATGAGCAGTTCTTC. Using reference TRBV19 and TRBJ2-1 for the parts outside the CDR3, the full variable domain is DGGITQSPKYLFRKEGQNVTLSCEQNLNHDAMYWYRQDPGQGLRLIYYSQIVNDFQKGDIAEGYSVSREKKESFPLTVTSAQKNPTAFYLCASSTGRKRNEQFFGPGTRLTVL.